This T cell receptor beta chain stems from a study of T cells in localized non-small cell lung cancer. Study outcomes and limitations: Higher blood T cell density went with longer overall survival. Compared with tumor, uninvolved adjacent lung displayed greater T cell clonality, ranking highest overall. Because researchers sequenced only one region of the tumor, heterogeneity is still possible. Appearance in adjacent lung was seen for a median about 59 of the top 100 tumor clones.

A word on this clone: Its antigen is unidentified.

CDR3 length: 13 residues. From germline, CDR1 is SNHLY and CDR2 FYNNEI. Trimming shortened V by 8 bases and J by 0 bases, and 7 bases separated the two germline ends. Here immunoSEQ multiplex PCR was the method, and the copy in TCRdb shows in-frame clones only, minus some. The top ten clones hold less than 6% of a sample with some 51,000 clones, approximately 90% of them seen once. The chain recombines TRBV2 with TRBJ2-2; either TRBD1 or TRBD2 may supply D (5 bases each). The sequencing here drew on peripheral blood, taken before any cancer treatment. The source of this sequence is a woman aged 35 to 75 with stage I lung adenocarcinoma. The CDR3 protein is CASGTPNTGELFF. Written as DNA, the CDR3 is TGTGCCAGCGGGACCCCGAACACCGGGGAGCTGTTTTTT.